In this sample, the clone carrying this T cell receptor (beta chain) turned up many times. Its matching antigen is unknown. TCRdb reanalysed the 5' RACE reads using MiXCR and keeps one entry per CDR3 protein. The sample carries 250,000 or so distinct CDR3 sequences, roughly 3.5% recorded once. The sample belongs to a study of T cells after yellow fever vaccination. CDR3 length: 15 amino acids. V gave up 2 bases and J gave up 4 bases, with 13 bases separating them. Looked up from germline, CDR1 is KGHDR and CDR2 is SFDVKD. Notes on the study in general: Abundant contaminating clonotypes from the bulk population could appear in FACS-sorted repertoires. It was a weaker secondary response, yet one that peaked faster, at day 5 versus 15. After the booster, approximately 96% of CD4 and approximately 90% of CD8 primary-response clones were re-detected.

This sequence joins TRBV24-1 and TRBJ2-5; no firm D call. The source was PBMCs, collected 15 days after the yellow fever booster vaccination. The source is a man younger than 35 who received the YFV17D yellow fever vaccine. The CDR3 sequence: CATSDSATSGETQYF. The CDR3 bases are TGTGCCACCAGTGATTCGGCTACCTCGGGAGAGACCCAGTACTTC.